This T cell receptor beta chain was observed in a study of cytomegalovirus exposure and HLA in healthy donors. Study context: HLA-typed donors were the source of approximately 80 million unique TCRs held in an early data release. General study findings and limits: Later analysis reportedly placed an Asian-associated ancestry cluster below the roughly 680-donor mean in N-insertions. Sequencing artifact likely explains a cluster of highly shared sequence variants. Most CMV-associated TCR beta chains appeared HLA-restricted in a later analysis.

The germline V gene has CDR1 GTSNPN and CDR2 SVGIG (reference sequence). Trimming stripped 7 bases from V and 6 bases from J, with 13 bases between. The CDR3 length is 11 residues. With regard to this clone: The target antigen is unknown.

60 Vbeta and 13 Jbeta primers were used in PCR. TCRdb's table, derived via immunoSEQ multiplex PCR, lists solely in-frame clones and lacks some. Here the sample spans roughly 180,000 clones, around 80% being singletons. This TCR was recovered from a boy under 10 years old in good health and CMV-seronegative. Sequences were obtained from PBMCs. This sequence joins TRBV30 and TRBJ2-7; D may be TRBD1 (6 bases). As DNA, the CDR3 is TGTGCCTCCCGAACAGGGCTCGAGCAGTACTTC. Its translation: CASRTGLEQYF.